The present T cell receptor beta chain was sequenced within a study of shared clonotypes between healthy human individuals. Notes on the study in general: A handful of donors showed sharing of about 4.7% of naive CD4 clonotypes.

TCRdb's table, derived via immunoSEQ multiplex PCR, lists solely in-frame clones and lacks some. The sample consists of about 380,000 clones, 90% to 98% of them appearing once. The CDR3 spans 14 residues. CDR1 is MNHEY and CDR2 is SMNVEV in the germline V gene (reference sequence). The V gene end was trimmed by 2 bases and the J gene end by 6 bases; junction bases not matched to a gene: 3. As for this clone: Its antigen is unidentified.

Sequenced sample: memory CD8+ T cells sorted from blood. Subset meaning: CD45RO+ cells pooled with CCR7-negative TemRA cells. The TCR originated in a young man in good health. The genes are TRBV27 and TRBJ1-5, with 8 bases that match TRBD1. The CDR3 loop is CASSLQGAFQPQHF. CDR3 bases: TGTGCCAGCAGTTTACAGGGGGCTTTTCAGCCCCAGCATTTT.